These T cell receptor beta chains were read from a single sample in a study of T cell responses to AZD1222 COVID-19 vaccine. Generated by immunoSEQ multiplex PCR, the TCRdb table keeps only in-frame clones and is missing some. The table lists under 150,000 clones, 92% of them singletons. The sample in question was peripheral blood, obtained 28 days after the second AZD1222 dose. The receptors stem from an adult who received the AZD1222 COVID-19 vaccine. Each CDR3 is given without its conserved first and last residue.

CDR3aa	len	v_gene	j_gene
ASRWRNSGNTIY	12	TRBV6-4	TRBJ1-3
ASKGRNNEKLF	11	TRBV12-3/TRBV12-4	TRBJ1-4
ASRQRGVGEQY	11	TRBV28	TRBJ2-7
ASSQDAWTGENEKLF	15	TRBV4-3	TRBJ1-4
ASSGGTGDPFYEQY	14	TRBV5-6	TRBJ2-7
ASSLSFRTSGSLEQF	15	TRBV14	TRBJ2-1
ASSLVPLASYEQY	13	TRBV27	TRBJ2-7
ASSLGGARGSPLH	13	TRBV5-1	TRBJ1-6
ASSVAGQETQY	11	TRBV9	TRBJ2-5
AISGSGQRGNTIY	13	TRBV10-3	TRBJ1-3
ASSLGAGGTGEQF	13	TRBV27	TRBJ2-1
ASSLGQTSTDTQY	13	TRBV5-6	TRBJ2-3
ASSEGQGFGYGYT	13	TRBV19	TRBJ1-2
ASRGEIYNEQF	11	TRBV5-1	TRBJ2-1
ATSRGLSGRGTDTQY	15	TRBV15	TRBJ2-3
ASSSPGRYEQY	11	TRBV7-2	TRBJ2-7
ASSDSSSGGNEQF	13	TRBV6-4	TRBJ2-1
ASSRVGQGYNEQF	13	TRBV11-2	TRBJ2-1
AWGRWQQPNTGELF	14	TRBV30	TRBJ2-2
ATLGRDREHEAF	12	TRBV19	TRBJ1-1
ASSVGRGVSDTQY	13	TRBV9	TRBJ2-3
ASSLDGFNEKLF	12	TRBV5-1	TRBJ1-4
ASSPLAGNEQF	11	TRBV7-3	TRBJ2-1
ASSLGQQGELF	11	TRBV11-3	TRBJ2-2
ASSPAHGRVTYEQY	14	TRBV4-2	TRBJ2-7
ASSLGQGLTGELF	13	TRBV7-2	TRBJ2-2
ASRIRGVSGNTIY	13	TRBV28	TRBJ1-3
ATSNPGSGSSYEQY	14	TRBV15	TRBJ2-7